The 31 T cell receptor beta chains listed next were all sequenced from one sample in a study of cytomegalovirus exposure and HLA in healthy donors. Sequenced by immunoSEQ multiplex PCR; TCRdb stores in-frame clones only, minus some. The profile covers about 260,000 clones, with 90% appearing a single time and around 3.3% taken by the ten largest. Sequencing input: PBMCs. These receptors all come from a woman in her 30s in good health and CMV-seronegative.

The chain is built from TRBV2 and TRBJ2-1, with a possible D match to TRBD2 (7 bases). The V and J ends lost 6 bases and 5 bases respectively, with 20 bases between them. Germline CDR1 and CDR2: SNHLY and FYNNEI. CDR3 length: 16 residues. The CDR3 DNA reads TGTGCCAGCAGGATGGGGGGGACAAATCCCCACAATGAGCAGTTCTTC. It yields the protein CASRMGGTNPHNEQFF.

The J gene is TRBJ2-1, the V gene TRBV6-1, with TRBD2 identical over 14 bases. The junction had 7 bases not matched to a gene; V was cut back by 6 bases and J by 9 bases. This CDR3 region has 15 residues. Germline CDR1 and CDR2: MNHNS and SASEGT. The CDR3, as DNA: TGTGCCAGCAGCGAGACGGGACTAGCGGGAGTTGAGCAGTTCTTC. This sequence encodes CASSETGLAGVEQFF.

V gene TRBV7-8 combines with J gene TRBJ2-7; 14 bases are a match to TRBD2. Unmatched junction bases numbered 4, after V lost 5 bases and J lost 4 bases. The CDR3 covers 15 residues. Germline V lookup: CDR1 SGHVS, CDR2 FQNEAQ. The DNA of the CDR3 is TGTGCCAGCAGCAAGGGACTAGCGGGAGATTACGAGCAGTACTTC. It codes for CASSKGLAGDYEQYF.

The gene calls are TRBV5-1 and TRBJ2-1; 7 positions agree with TRBD1. The V and J ends lost 1 base and 9 bases, in that order; junction bases with no gene match: 16. Germline V lookup: CDR1 SGHRS, CDR2 YFSETQ. This CDR3 comprises 17 residues. CDR3 DNA sequence: TGCGCCAGCAGCTTGAGTCAGACAGGGTCCACAATAGGTGAGCAGTTCTTC. Its translation is CASSLSQTGSTIGEQFF.

This chain joins TRBV19 and TRBJ1-2; no firm D call. The ends were cut back, 5 bases at V and 1 base at J, with 11 bases in the middle. The CDR3 sequence is 14 residues long. CDR1 and CDR2 from the germline V gene are LNHDA and SQIVND (reference sequence). The CDR3, as DNA: TGTGCCAGTAGTGACCCCGGCAGTAACTATGGCTACACCTTC. It yields the protein CASSDPGSNYGYTF.

In DNA, the CDR3 is TGTGCCAGCAGTGACCCCGGGGAATACCAAGAGACCCAGTACTTC. Protein product: CASSDPGEYQETQYF. The chain combines TRBV25-1 with TRBJ2-5; a possible D gene is TRBD2 (5 bases). Germline-derived CDR1 and CDR2 are MGHDK and SYGVNS. Trimming took off 3 bases at V and 0 bases at J, with 11 bases between the two ends. This CDR3 spans 15 amino acids. The whole variable domain, filled in from reference TRBV25-1 and TRBJ2-5, reads EADIYQTPRYLVIGTGKKITLECSQTMGHDKMYWYQQDPGMELHLIHYSYGVNSTEKGDLSSESTVSRIRTEHFPLTLESARPSHTSQYLCASSDPGEYQETQYFGPGTRLLVL.

The chain employs TRBV19 and TRBJ2-2; TRBD1 matches 9 bases. The CDR3 is 16 residues long. Per germline, CDR1 LNHDA and CDR2 SQIVND (reference sequence). V gave up 6 bases and J gave up 6 bases; unmatched junction bases: 11. The CDR3 sequence is CASSPLGQGPPGELFF. For the CDR3, the DNA is TGTGCCAGTAGCCCCTTGGGACAGGGACCCCCCGGGGAGCTGTTTTTT.

This clone has at least ten counts. This chain uses TRBV19 with TRBJ1-1, with D unresolved. The CDR3 is 12 residues long. CDR1 and CDR2 from the germline V gene are LNHDA and SQIVND (reference sequence). V was cut by 4 bases and J by 1 base, with 4 bases left in between. The CDR3 bases are TGTGCCAGTAGTACAGGGAACACTGAAGCTTTCTTT. Its protein product is CASSTGNTEAFF.

The chain joins TRBV18 to TRBJ2-7; D is possibly TRBD2 (5 bases). Trimming pared 4 bases from V and 5 bases from J, leaving 33 bases between. The CDR3 spans 20 residues. The germline V gene encodes CDR1 KGHSH and CDR2 LQKENI. The CDR3 DNA reads as TGTGCCAGCTCACACGGACTGATAGGTTCTCCAACCTTCCCAGCCCACGAGCAGTACTTC. The encoded protein is CASSHGLIGSPTFPAHEQYF.

The rearrangement uses TRBV27 and TRBJ2-1; tentative D call: TRBD2 (6 bases). This CDR3 has 15 amino acids. V was cut by 2 bases and J by 0 bases, with 8 bases left in between. Looked up from germline, CDR1 is MNHEY and CDR2 is SMNVEV (reference sequence). The CDR3 DNA sequence: TGTGCCAGCAGTTTACAGGACTACTCCTACAATGAGCAGTTCTTC. It specifies CASSLQDYSYNEQFF.

This chain connects TRBV29-1 to TRBJ2-7; 9 positions match TRBD1. Germline CDR1 is SQVTM and CDR2 is ANQGSEA. This CDR3 region has 14 residues. The V and J ends lost 3 bases and 4 bases, in that order; junction bases with no gene match: 7. The CDR3 sequence is CSVETGQGHYEQYF. The CDR3 bases are TGCAGCGTTGAGACCGGACAGGGGCATTACGAGCAGTACTTC.

The gene calls are TRBV19 and TRBJ1-5; 8 bases fit TRBD1. J was trimmed by 5 bases and V by 7 bases; bases with no gene match: 4. Germline lookup yields CDR1 LNHDA and CDR2 SQIVND (reference sequence). There are 13 residues in the CDR3. This CDR3 is CASNDRGHQPQHF. CDR3 DNA sequence: TGTGCCAGTAACGACAGGGGACATCAGCCCCAGCATTTT.

The V gene is TRBV5-6, the J gene TRBJ1-1; D possibly corresponds to TRBD1 (6 bases). V was shortened by 4 bases and J by 3 bases, with 13 bases between the two germline ends. Germline V gene sequence: CDR1 SGHDT, CDR2 YYEEEE. The CDR3 is made up of 14 amino acids. The CDR3 bases are TGTGCCAGCAGCGGTGGGACAATAGACACTGAAGCTTTCTTT. Its protein is CASSGGTIDTEAFF.

The V gene is TRBV5-4, the J gene TRBJ1-4; 8 bases line up with TRBD1. Germline CDR1 SGHNT, CDR2 YYREEE (reference sequence). The CDR3 extends over 16 amino acids. V was pared by 4 bases and J by 3 bases, with 8 bases of the junction left unmatched. The DNA for the CDR3 is TGTGCCAGCAGCCAGGGGACAGGCGTTGCTAATGAAAAACTGTTTTTT. Translation: CASSQGTGVANEKLFF.

The CDR3, as DNA: TGTGCCAGCAGCTTAGGGCCACTAGCGGGAGGCCTCTACAATGAGCAGTTCTTC. This encodes CASSLGPLAGGLYNEQFF. V is TRBV11-1 and J is TRBJ2-1; TRBD2 agrees at 12 bases. V trimming: 1 base; J trimming: 3 bases; junction bases outside the gene matches: 7. The V gene's germline CDR1 is SGHAT and CDR2 FQDESV (reference sequence). The CDR3 runs to 18 residues.

The chain has TRBV6-5 and TRBJ2-1; D might be TRBD2 (5 bases). The germline gives CDR1 MNHEY, CDR2 SVGAGI. V was clipped by 5 bases and J by 4 bases, with 6 bases between them. CDR3 length: 12 residues. CDR3 sequence reads: CASSGLYNEQFF. The CDR3 coding sequence is TGTGCCAGCAGTGGACTTTACAATGAGCAGTTCTTC.

V and J are TRBV5-4 and TRBJ2-7; weak D call: TRBD1 (5 bases). CDR1 SGHNT and CDR2 YYREEE come from the germline V gene (reference sequence). The CDR3 loop spans 14 amino acids. Trimming shortened V by 0 bases and J by 2 bases, and 9 bases separated the two germline ends. The chain's CDR3 is CASSLAQGTYEQYF. Written as DNA, the CDR3 is TGTGCCAGCAGCTTGGCCCAGGGTACCTACGAGCAGTACTTC.

The V call is TRBV10-3, the J call TRBJ1-4; the D gene is possibly TRBD1 (5 bases). V dropped 2 bases and J dropped 8 bases, with 15 bases sitting between them. Per the germline V gene, CDR1 is ENHRY and CDR2 is SYGVKD. The CDR3 consists of 15 residues. Written as DNA, the CDR3 is TGTGCCATCAGTGAGGGTACCAGGCAGGGCGAAAAACTGTTTTTT. Translating gives CAISEGTRQGEKLFF.

Regarding this clone: The sample carries other DNA sequences with the same CDR3. The CDR3 DNA is TGTGCCAGCAGTTACGGGGGTACTGAAGCTTTCTTT. It encodes CASSYGGTEAFF. The genes are TRBV6-6 and TRBJ1-1, with D possibly TRBD1 on 5 matching bases. Germline assignment: CDR1 MNHNY and CDR2 SVGAGI (reference sequence). The ends were cut back, 2 bases at V and 5 bases at J, with 6 bases in the middle. CDR3 length equals 12 residues.

V is TRBV29-1 and J is TRBJ1-1; D is perhaps TRBD1 (6 bases). Between the trimmed V and J ends, which lost 7 bases and 5 bases, there was a span of 20 bases. The germline gives CDR1 SQVTM, CDR2 ANQGSEA. The CDR3 totals 14 residues. CDR3 nucleotide sequence: TGCAGCGGTTACAGGGAGGGGTATTATACTGAAGCTTTCTTT. Residues: CSGYREGYYTEAFF. Full variable domain (outside the CDR3, taken from reference TRBV29-1 and TRBJ1-1): SAVISQKPSRDICQRGTSLTIQCQVDSQVTMMFWYRQQPGQSLTLIATANQGSEATYESGFVIDKFPISRPNLTFSTLTVSNMSPEDSSIYLCSGYREGYYTEAFFGQGTRLTVV.

The chain combines TRBV5-4 with TRBJ2-7, with 14 bases that match TRBD2. Germline-derived CDR1 and CDR2 are SGHNT and YYREEE (reference sequence). The length of the CDR3 is 15 residues. Germline trimming cut 3 bases from V and 4 bases from J; bases unmatched to any gene: 3. The CDR3 coding sequence is TGTGCCAGCAGCTCGGGACTAGCGGGAGAGTACGAGCAGTACTTC. Encoded protein: CASSSGLAGEYEQYF.

The chain is built from TRBV7-2 and TRBJ1-2; D unresolved. The CDR3 totals 13 residues. The V and J ends lost 5 bases and 5 bases respectively, with 12 bases between them. The germline gives CDR1 SGHTA, CDR2 FQGNSA. The CDR3 bases are TGTGCCAGCAGCCCTAAAAGGGAGTATGGCTACACCTTC. This translates into CASSPKREYGYTF.

V gene TRBV18 combines with J gene TRBJ2-1, with 8 bases matching TRBD2. This CDR3 contains 17 residues. Germline CDR1 KGHSH, CDR2 LQKENI. Trimming cost V 4 bases and J 0 bases; bases outside gene matches: 8. CDR3 amino acids: CASSRLPTSDSYNEQFF. The DNA for the CDR3 is TGTGCCAGCTCACGGCTCCCGACTAGCGACTCCTACAATGAGCAGTTCTTC.

The V call is TRBV2, the J call TRBJ2-2, with D maybe TRBD2 (5 bases). CDR3 length: 17 residues. The germline CDR1 and CDR2 sequences are SNHLY and FYNNEI. V was shortened by 7 bases and J by 1 base, with 19 bases between the two germline ends. The CDR3 spells CASTVFPPRENTGELFF. Written as DNA, the CDR3 is TGTGCCAGCACGGTTTTCCCACCCCGGGAGAACACCGGGGAGCTGTTTTTT.

The chain joins TRBV27 to TRBJ2-1; D unresolved. Germline V gene sequence: CDR1 MNHEY, CDR2 SMNVEV (reference sequence). The CDR3 extends over 11 amino acids. Trimming left V 5 bases short and J 2 bases short, with 1 base between. CDR3 bases: TGTGCCAGCAGTGCCTACAATGAGCAGTTCTTC. It yields the protein CASSAYNEQFF.

This sequence joins TRBV4-3 and TRBJ2-3, with 13 positions matching TRBD2. The length of the CDR3 is 15 residues. V shed 6 bases and J 4 bases; nucleotides not matched to a gene: 4. Germline lookup yields CDR1 LGHNA and CDR2 YSLEER. The DNA for the CDR3 is TGCGCCAGCAGTCGGACTAGCGGGAGCTCAGATACGCAGTATTTT. Residues: CASSRTSGSSDTQYF.

The J gene is TRBJ1-5, the V gene TRBV19; no reliable D call. Germline V gives CDR1 LNHDA, CDR2 SQIVND (reference sequence). This CDR3 spans 14 amino acids. V was clipped by 5 bases and J by 5 bases, with 13 bases between them. This chain's CDR3 is CASSSTGPDQPQHF. The CDR3 DNA reads as TGTGCCAGTAGTTCAACTGGCCCCGATCAGCCCCAGCATTTT.

There are a few counts of this clone. V gene TRBV19 combines with J gene TRBJ1-5; D is uncertain. V dropped 5 bases and J dropped 7 bases, with 9 bases sitting between them. The CDR3 is 12 residues long. Germline CDR1 is LNHDA and CDR2 is SQIVND (reference sequence). The CDR3 DNA follows: TGTGCCAGTAGTCCCAGGCCGCAGCCCCAGCATTTT. Protein sequence: CASSPRPQPQHF.

This clone appeared once. V gene TRBV27 combines with J gene TRBJ2-5; TRBD1 or TRBD2 may be the D gene (5 bases each). Looked up from germline, CDR1 is MNHEY and CDR2 is SMNVEV (reference sequence). V was trimmed by 6 bases and J by 4 bases, leaving 18 bases between them. CDR3 length: 15 residues. CDR3 region: CASSSSLGTAETQYF. The CDR3 nucleotides are TGTGCCAGCAGCTCTTCCTTGGGGACGGCAGAGACCCAGTACTTC.

The rearrangement joins TRBV7-9 to TRBJ2-2; TRBD2 is a possible D gene (5 bases). In germline, CDR1 is SEHNR, CDR2 FQNEAQ (reference sequence). This CDR3 region has 13 residues. Trimming stripped 4 bases from V and 7 bases from J, with 10 bases between. The CDR3 loop reads CASSSVEVGELFF. DNA of the CDR3: TGTGCCAGCAGCTCAGTGGAGGTCGGGGAGCTGTTTTTT.

In DNA, the CDR3 is TGTGCCAGCAGCTTAGCGAAGGGGGCGTCGGGCAATCAGCCCCAGCATTTT. Translating it yields CASSLAKGASGNQPQHF. The chain recombines TRBV7-2 with TRBJ1-5; TRBD1 matches at 7 bases. The V segment lost 0 bases and the J segment 2 bases; nucleotides outside the gene matches: 7. This CDR3 is built from 17 residues. From germline, CDR1 is SGHTA and CDR2 FQGNSA.